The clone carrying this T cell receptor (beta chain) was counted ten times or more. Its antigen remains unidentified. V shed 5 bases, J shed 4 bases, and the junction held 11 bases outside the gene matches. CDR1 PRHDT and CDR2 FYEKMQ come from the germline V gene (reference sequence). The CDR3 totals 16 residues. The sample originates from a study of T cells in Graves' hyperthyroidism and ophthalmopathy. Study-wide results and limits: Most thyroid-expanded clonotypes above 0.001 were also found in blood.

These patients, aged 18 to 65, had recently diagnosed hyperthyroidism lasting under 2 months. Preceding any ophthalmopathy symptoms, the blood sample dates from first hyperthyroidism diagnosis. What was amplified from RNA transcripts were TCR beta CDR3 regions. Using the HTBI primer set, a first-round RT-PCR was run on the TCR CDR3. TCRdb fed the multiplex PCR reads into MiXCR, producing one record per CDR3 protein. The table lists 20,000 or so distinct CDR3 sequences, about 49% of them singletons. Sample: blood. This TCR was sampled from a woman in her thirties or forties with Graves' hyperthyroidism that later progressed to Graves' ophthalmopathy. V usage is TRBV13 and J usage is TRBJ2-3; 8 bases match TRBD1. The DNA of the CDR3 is TGTGCCAGCAGCCCCCGGGCAGGGGGCTTCGCAGATACGCAGTATTTT. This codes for CASSPRAGGFADTQYF.